The rows below give T cell receptor beta chains drawn from one sample of a study of blood T cell repertoires in COVID-19. Produced via immunoSEQ multiplex PCR; TCRdb's table is partial and in-frame only. The sample consists of about 120,000 clones, roughly 87% of them appearing once. Sequencing used peripheral blood. Source of these receptors: a man aged 80 or over with acute or convalescent COVID-19. Each CDR3 is given with its conserved first and last residue. The D gene is left open where the match is weak. The size field is filled for only some rows; it gives once, few, many or a size class.

j_call d_call v_call clone_size cdr3_nt cdr3_aa
TRBJ2-7 . TRBV13 . TGTGCCAGCAGCCGCCGGCACGGAGACGAGCAGTACTTC CASSRRHGDEQYF
TRBJ1-2 . TRBV30 . TGTGCCTGGATCTGGGAGGGGCGTGTAGGTGGCTACACCTTC CAWIWEGRVGGYTF
TRBJ1-2 . TRBV12-3/TRBV12-4 . TGTGCCAGCGATTCGGGTACAGGGTTTGGCTACACCTTC CASDSGTGFGYTF
TRBJ1-3 . TRBV3-1/TRBV3-2 . TGTGCCAGCAGCCAAGCAGAAGGAAACACCATATATTTT CASSQAEGNTIYF
TRBJ2-2 TRBD2 TRBV5-5 few TGTGCCAGCAGCTTGGGAATAGGACTAGCGCCGACGAACACCGGGGAGCTGTTTTTT CASSLGIGLAPTNTGELFF
TRBJ2-5 . TRBV10-2 . TGCGCCAGCAGTGATTCGGCGGGTCTAGGGGAGACCCAGTACTTC CASSDSAGLGETQYF
TRBJ2-7 TRBD2 TRBV5-4 . TGTGCCAGCAGCATGGGACTAGCGGGCTACGAGCAGTACTTC CASSMGLAGYEQYF
TRBJ1-1 . TRBV11-1 . TGTGCCAGCAGCTACAGACAGTGGGGCGCTGAAGCTTTCTTT CASSYRQWGAEAFF
TRBJ2-3 TRBD2 TRBV6-6 . TGTGCCAGCAGGCCCGGGACTAGCGGTGATACGCAGTATTTT CASRPGTSGDTQYF
TRBJ2-3 . TRBV7-2 once TGTGCCAGCAGCTTAGAGGCTAGCCGCACAGATACGCAGTATTTT CASSLEASRTDTQYF
TRBJ1-1 . TRBV18 . TGTGCCAGCTCACCACTCCAGGGGCCAACTGAAGCTTTCTTT CASSPLQGPTEAFF
TRBJ1-3 . TRBV30 . TGTGCCTGGAGCCCTGGCGGGGGGCAAGGAAACACCATATATTTT CAWSPGGGQGNTIYF
TRBJ1-5 . TRBV6-5 . TGTGCCAGCAGTCCTAGACGGTACAATCAGCCCCAGCATTTT CASSPRRYNQPQHF
TRBJ2-5 TRBD2 TRBV29-1 . TGCAGCGTTGAAACAAGCGGGAGGGCCGAAGAGACCCAGTACTTC CSVETSGRAEETQYF
TRBJ1-1 TRBD1 TRBV9 . TGTGCCAGCAGCGCGAGACAGGGGCTCACTGAAGCTTTCTTT CASSARQGLTEAFF
TRBJ1-1 . TRBV30 once TGTGCCTGGACGAGGCAGGGGTCGGGCACTGAAGCTTTCTTT CAWTRQGSGTEAFF
TRBJ2-3 TRBD1 TRBV7-8 . TGTGCCAGCAGCTTAGGGGACAGTCTCTCAGATACGCAGTATTTT CASSLGDSLSDTQYF
TRBJ1-5 TRBD1 TRBV4-2 . TGTGCCAGCAGCCAAGATTGGACAGGGCAACAGCCCCAGCATTTT CASSQDWTGQQPQHF
TRBJ1-1 . TRBV18 . TGTGCCAGCTCTCAACAGACCATGAACACTGAAGCTTTCTTT CASSQQTMNTEAFF
TRBJ2-2 . TRBV24-1 . TGTGCCACCAGTGATCCCAGGACAGCCGGGGAGCTGTTTTTT CATSDPRTAGELFF
TRBJ1-5 TRBD1 TRBV6-2/TRBV6-3 once TGTGCCAGCAGTTCCCCGGACAGGGGTCAGCCCCAGCATTTT CASSSPDRGQPQHF
TRBJ1-1 . TRBV5-1 . TGCGCCAGCAGTCGGGGTGAGAACACTGAAGCTTTCTTT CASSRGENTEAFF
TRBJ2-1 . TRBV19 . TGTGCCAGCTCCCGATCAGGCGATGAGCAGTTCTTC CASSRSGDEQFF
TRBJ1-3 TRBD1 TRBV18 . TGTGCCAGCTCAATCCTTCGACAGGGTCGGAAAGATGGGGCTGGAAACACCATATATTTT CASSILRQGRKDGAGNTIYF
TRBJ1-1 . TRBV12-3/TRBV12-4 . TGTGCCAGCATCATCGGACAGTCTGAAGCTTTCTTT CASIIGQSEAFF
TRBJ2-7 . TRBV28 . TGTGCCAGCAGTTTAGCGGGGTACTACGAGCAGTACTTC CASSLAGYYEQYF
TRBJ2-2 . TRBV7-2 . TGTGCCAGCAGCTTCGGTACCTGGACTAAACCCGGGGAGCTGTTTTTT CASSFGTWTKPGELFF
TRBJ1-3 . TRBV9 many TGTGCCAGCAGCGTAGCTGGGGGGGACGGAAACACCATATATTTT CASSVAGGDGNTIYF
TRBJ2-7 TRBD1 TRBV7-3 . TGTGCCAGCAGCCAACAGGGGGGCGCCTACGAGCAGTACTTC CASSQQGGAYEQYF
TRBJ2-5 TRBD2 TRBV7-8 . TGTGCCAGCAGCTTAGGACTAGCGCGAGAGACCCAGTACTTC CASSLGLARETQYF
TRBJ2-2 . TRBV5-5 . TGTGCCAGCAGCTTGGGTGGGTCGGAGGCGAGAGCGAACACCGGGGAGCTGTTTTTT CASSLGGSEARANTGELFF
TRBJ1-5 . TRBV30 . TGTGCCTGGAGAGCTAGCAATCAGCCCCAGCATTTT CAWRASNQPQHF
TRBJ2-7 TRBD2 TRBV6-5 . TGTGCCGTCTCGGGAGGGAGCGAGCAGTACTTC CAVSGGSEQYF